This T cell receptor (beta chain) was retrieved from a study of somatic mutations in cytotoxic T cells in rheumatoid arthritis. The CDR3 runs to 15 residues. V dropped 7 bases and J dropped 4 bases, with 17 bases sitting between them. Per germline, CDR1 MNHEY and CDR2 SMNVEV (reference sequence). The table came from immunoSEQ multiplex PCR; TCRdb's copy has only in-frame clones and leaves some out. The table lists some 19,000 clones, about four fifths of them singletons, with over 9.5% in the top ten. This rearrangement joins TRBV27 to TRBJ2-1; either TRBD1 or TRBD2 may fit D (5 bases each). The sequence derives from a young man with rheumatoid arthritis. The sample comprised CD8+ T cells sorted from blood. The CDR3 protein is CASISGTPGYNEQFF. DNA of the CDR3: TGTGCCAGCATTTCGGGGACCCCGGGTTACAATGAGCAGTTCTTC.